The 2 T cell receptor beta chains in this list originate from one sample, sequenced in a study of Graves' ophthalmopathy and Graves' hyperthyroidism. RNA transcripts served as template for amplifying TCR beta CDR3 sequences. First-round RT-PCR with HTBI primers preceded a second-round multiplex PCR. TCRdb fed the multiplex PCR reads into MiXCR, producing one record per CDR3 protein. This sample has hundreds of thousands of distinct CDR3 sequences, with about 38% found just once. Sequenced sample: peripheral blood. All receptors derive from an adult man with Graves' ophthalmopathy.

This sequence joins TRBV7-6 and TRBJ2-7; 12 bases map to TRBD2. The CDR3 consists of 16 residues. The V gene end was trimmed by 3 bases and the J gene end by 9 bases; junction bases not matched to a gene: 12. Germline CDR1 and CDR2: SGHVS and FNYEAQ. DNA for the CDR3: TGTGCCAGCAGCTTGCTAGCGGGGGGGCCGGCAGATACGCAGTACTTC. It is translated as CASSLLAGGPADTQYF.

The table lists this clonotype with a few counts. One junction end disagrees with the germline gene, perhaps due to a read error. V is TRBV7-2 and J is TRBJ1-1; D gene unclear. Germline V lookup: CDR1 SGHTA, CDR2 FQGNSA. The CDR3 consists of 15 residues. In DNA form, the CDR3 reads TGCGCCAGCAGCCAAGATGGGCCCATGAACACTGAAGCTTTCTTT. Protein sequence: CASSQDGPMNTEAFF.